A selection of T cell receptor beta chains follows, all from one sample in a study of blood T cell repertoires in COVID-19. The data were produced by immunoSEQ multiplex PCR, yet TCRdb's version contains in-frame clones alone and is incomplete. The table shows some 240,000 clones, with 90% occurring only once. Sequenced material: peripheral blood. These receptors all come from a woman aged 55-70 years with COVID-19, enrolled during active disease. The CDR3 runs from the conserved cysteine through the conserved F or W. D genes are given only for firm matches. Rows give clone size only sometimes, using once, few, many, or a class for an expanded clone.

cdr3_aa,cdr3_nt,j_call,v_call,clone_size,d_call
CASTRRAGLSDTQYF,TGTGCCAGTACCCGCCGCGCAGGGCTTTCAGATACGCAGTATTTT,TRBJ2-3,TRBV19,NA,NA
CAISVSGDHNEQFF,TGTGCCATCAGTGTATCGGGGGACCACAATGAGCAGTTCTTC,TRBJ2-1,TRBV10-3,NA,NA
CASSRGGVTLFSGNTIYF,TGTGCCAGCAGCCGGGGGGGGGTTACCCTCTTCTCTGGAAACACCATATATTTT,TRBJ1-3,TRBV6-4,once,NA
CASSPRGNTEAFF,TGTGCCAGCAGCCCCCGAGGTAACACTGAAGCTTTCTTT,TRBJ1-1,TRBV9,NA,NA
CASAPGQLYGYTF,TGTGCTAGTGCCCCAGGACAGCTCTATGGCTACACCTTC,TRBJ1-2,TRBV12-5,NA,NA
CASSFQGGTDGYTF,TGTGCCAGCAGCTTTCAGGGGGGAACCGATGGCTACACCTTC,TRBJ1-2,TRBV7-9,once,TRBD1
CASSLAGGNTIYF,TGTGCCAGCAGCTTGGCAGGGGGAAACACCATATATTTT,TRBJ1-3,TRBV11-2,once,NA
CASSSGGAGDRLPIYF,TGTGCCAGCAGCTCCGGTGGGGCAGGGGACAGGTTACCCATATATTTT,TRBJ1-3,TRBV7-6,NA,TRBD1
CASSLDSPGTGELFF,TGCGCCAGCAGCCTAGACAGTCCGGGCACCGGGGAGCTGTTTTTT,TRBJ2-2,TRBV5-1,NA,NA
CASNPDYRQETQYF,TGTGCCAGTAACCCGGACTATCGTCAAGAGACCCAGTACTTC,TRBJ2-5,TRBV19,NA,NA
CASSEAFLGTGGYTF,TGTGCCAGCAGTGAAGCCTTTCTCGGAACGGGGGGCTACACCTTC,TRBJ1-2,TRBV6-1,NA,NA
CASSIGRGGRDTQYF,TGTGCCAGTAGTATAGGCCGAGGGGGCCGAGATACGCAGTATTTT,TRBJ2-3,TRBV19,once,TRBD1
CASSLWVQGGEQYF,TGTGCCAGCAGTTTATGGGTACAGGGCGGCGAGCAGTACTTC,TRBJ2-7,TRBV27,NA,NA
CASSPLGGYGEKLFF,TGTGCCAGCAGTCCCCTCGGAGGGTATGGTGAAAAACTGTTTTTT,TRBJ1-4,TRBV27,NA,NA
CASISYGYTF,TGTGCCAGCATCAGCTATGGCTACACCTTC,TRBJ1-2,TRBV2,NA,NA